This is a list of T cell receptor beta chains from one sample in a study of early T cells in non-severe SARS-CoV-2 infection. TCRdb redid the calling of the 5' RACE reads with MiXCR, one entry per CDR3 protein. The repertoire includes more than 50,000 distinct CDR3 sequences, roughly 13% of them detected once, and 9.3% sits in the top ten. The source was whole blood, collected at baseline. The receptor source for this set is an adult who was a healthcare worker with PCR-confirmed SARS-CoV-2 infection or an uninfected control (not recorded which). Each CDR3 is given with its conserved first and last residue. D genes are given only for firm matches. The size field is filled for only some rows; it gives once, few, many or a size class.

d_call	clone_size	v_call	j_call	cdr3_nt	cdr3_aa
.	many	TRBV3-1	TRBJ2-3	TGTGCCAGCAGCCAAGAGATAGGGGGGACAACAGATACGCAGTATTTT	CASSQEIGGTTDTQYF
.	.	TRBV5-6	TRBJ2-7	TGTGCCAGCAGCTTGGGCGGGAACGCCTACGAGCAGTACTTC	CASSLGGNAYEQYF
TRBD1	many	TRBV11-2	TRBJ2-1	TGTGCCAGCAGCTTAAGGGACAGGGAAATGAATGAGCAGTTCTTC	CASSLRDREMNEQFF
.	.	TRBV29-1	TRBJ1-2	TGCAGCGCCGGGACCGATAACTATGGCTACACCTTC	CSAGTDNYGYTF
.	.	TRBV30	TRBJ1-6	TGTGCCTCCTCCCTCGGGGGCGTTAATTCACCCCTCCACTTT	CASSLGGVNSPLHF
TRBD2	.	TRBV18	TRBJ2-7	TGTGCCAGCTCACCGTTCGAGCGGGGGACCTCCTACGAGCAGTACTTC	CASSPFERGTSYEQYF
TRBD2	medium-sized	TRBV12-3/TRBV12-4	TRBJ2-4	TGTGCCAGCAGATTACAAGCGGGGACTAAAAACATTCAGTACTTC	CASRLQAGTKNIQYF
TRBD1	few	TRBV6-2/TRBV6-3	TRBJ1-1	TGTGCCAGCAGACCTACAGGGGGGCGGAGGACTGAAGCTTTCTTT	CASRPTGGRRTEAFF
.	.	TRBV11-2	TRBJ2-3	TGTGCCAGCAGCTTAGGGACAACTAGCACAGATACGCAGTATTTT	CASSLGTTSTDTQYF
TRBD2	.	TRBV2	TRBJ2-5	TGTGCCAGCAGTGTTAGCCCCAGCGGGAAGGGGATGTACCAAGAGACCCAGTACTTC	CASSVSPSGKGMYQETQYF
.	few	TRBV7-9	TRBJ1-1	TGTGCCAGCAGCTCTCTCCGGGACAAGGCCCTTGGTGAGGCTTTCTTT	CASSSLRDKALGEAFF
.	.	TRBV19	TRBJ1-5	TGTGCCAGTGGGTACCGCCGCAATCAGCCCCAGCATTTT	CASGYRRNQPQHF
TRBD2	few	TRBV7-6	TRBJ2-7	TGTGCCAGCAGCCCCTCTATTGTTTCTAGCGGGTTCGGCGAGCAGTACTTC	CASSPSIVSSGFGEQYF
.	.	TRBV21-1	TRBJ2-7	TGTGCCAGCATTTGGGGGCCATACGAGCAGTACTTC	CASIWGPYEQYF
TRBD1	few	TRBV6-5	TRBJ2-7	TGTGCCAGCAGATCCGGACAGGGGTTGTACGAGCAGTACTTC	CASRSGQGLYEQYF
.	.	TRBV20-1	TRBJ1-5	TGCAGTGCTGGCCTAGCGGGCGGCCAGCCCCAGCATTTT	CSAGLAGGQPQHF
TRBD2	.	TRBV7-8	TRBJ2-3	TGTGCCAGCAGCCCCGTAGTAGCGGGAGTAACAGATACGCAGTATTTT	CASSPVVAGVTDTQYF
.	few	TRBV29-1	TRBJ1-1	TGCAGCGTTGGCAGGGAAGAGGTGAACACTGAAGCTTTCTTT	CSVGREEVNTEAFF
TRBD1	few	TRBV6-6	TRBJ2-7	TGTGCCAGCAGCCGATCCGGGACAGGGCCGGACGAGCAGTACTTC	CASSRSGTGPDEQYF
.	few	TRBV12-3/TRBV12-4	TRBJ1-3	TGTGCCAGCAGGAAACAGGGAGCTGGAAACACCATATATTTT	CASRKQGAGNTIYF
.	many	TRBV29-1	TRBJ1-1	TGCAGCGTTGAAGATACAGAGAACACTGAAGCTTTCTTT	CSVEDTENTEAFF
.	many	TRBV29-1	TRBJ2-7	TGCAGCGTTGAAGATCTAGGATCATCACAATTC	CSVEDLGSSQF
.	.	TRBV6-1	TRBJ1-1	TGTGCCAGCAGTGAAGGGGTCCACACTGAAGCTTTCTTT	CASSEGVHTEAFF
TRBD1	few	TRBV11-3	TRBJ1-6	TGTGCCAGCAGCTTCCCGGGACAGGGGAATTCACCCCTCCACTTT	CASSFPGQGNSPLHF
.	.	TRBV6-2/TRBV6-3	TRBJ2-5	TGTGCCAGCCGTGCCGTACGGAGTGGGGAGACCCAGTACTTC	CASRAVRSGETQYF
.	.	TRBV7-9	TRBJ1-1	TGTGCCAGCAGGGGGGCAGATACTGAAGCTTTCTTT	CASRGADTEAFF
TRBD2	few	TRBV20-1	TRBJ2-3	TGCAGTGCTGCGTTGGGCGCGGGAGCCACAGATACGCAGTATTTT	CSAALGAGATDTQYF
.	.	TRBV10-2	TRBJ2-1	TGCGCCAGCAGGGGGGGACGGAGCTCCTACAATGAGCAGTTCTTC	CASRGGRSSYNEQFF
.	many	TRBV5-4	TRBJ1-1	TGTGCCAGCAGCTTGGAGGGCAGGGGCACTGAAGCTTTCTTT	CASSLEGRGTEAFF
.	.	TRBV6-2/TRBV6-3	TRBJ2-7	TGTGCCAGCAGTTATTTTTACGAGCAGTACTTC	CASSYFYEQYF
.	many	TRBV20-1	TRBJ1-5	TGCAGTGCTAGAGATACCGTGTGGAATCAGCCCCAGCATTTT	CSARDTVWNQPQHF
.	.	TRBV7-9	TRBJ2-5	TGTGCCAGCAGCTTCCCCACTAGTGGCACGGAGACCCAGTACTTC	CASSFPTSGTETQYF
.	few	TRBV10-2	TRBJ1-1	TGCGCCAGCAGTGTCAGACCCGTCGATTATACTTTCTTT	CASSVRPVDYTFF
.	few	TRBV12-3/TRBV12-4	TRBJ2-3	TGTGCCAGCAGTTTTACAGGGAAAACAGATACGCAGTATTTT	CASSFTGKTDTQYF
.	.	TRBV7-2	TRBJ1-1	TGTGCCAGCAGCAGGGACCTTAGGGGCACTGAAGCTTTCTTT	CASSRDLRGTEAFF
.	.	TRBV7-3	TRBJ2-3	TGTGCCAGCAGCCTACGGGACGCCTCAGATACGCAGTATTTT	CASSLRDASDTQYF
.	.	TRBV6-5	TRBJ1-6	TGTGCCAGCAGTCACTCTAGGCTGTCGTGGGGTAATTCACCCCTCCACTTT	CASSHSRLSWGNSPLHF
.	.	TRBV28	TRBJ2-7	TGTGCCAGCAGTTTCGTCGGTGCCGCAGGGAGCTCCTACGAGCAGTACTTC	CASSFVGAAGSSYEQYF
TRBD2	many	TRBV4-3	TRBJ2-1	TGCGCCAGCAGCCAAGATCAGGCTAGCGGGAGAGGTAATGAGCAGTTCTTC	CASSQDQASGRGNEQFF
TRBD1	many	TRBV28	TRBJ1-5	TGTGCCAGCAGTTCGCGGGACAGACGCTTAAAGCCCCAGCATTTT	CASSSRDRRLKPQHF
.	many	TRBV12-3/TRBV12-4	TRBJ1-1	TGTGCCTCACGGGGGTGGGACACTGAAGCTTTCTTT	CASRGWDTEAFF
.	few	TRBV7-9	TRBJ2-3	TGTGCCAGCCGCGAGTGGGTAGATACGCAGTATTTT	CASREWVDTQYF
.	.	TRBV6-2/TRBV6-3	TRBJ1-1	TGTGCCAGCATCCTGGACGGCTACACTGAAGCTTTCTTT	CASILDGYTEAFF